The rows below give T cell receptor beta chains drawn from one sample of a study of blood T cell repertoires in COVID-19. Assay used: immunoSEQ multiplex PCR; TCRdb lists only in-frame clones, some missing. The profile shows 110,000 to 150,000 clones, about 86% of them singletons. Sequenced input: peripheral blood. The source is a human donor in a cohort sampled during active COVID-19. Both conserved end residues are part of each CDR3. Fields, in order: V gene, D gene, J gene, clone size, CDR3 protein, CDR3 DNA. The D gene is left open where the match is weak. Expanded clones get a size class; other rows say once, few or many, or leave the size out.

TRBV28	TRBD1	TRBJ2-7	.	CASRPGQGTPYEQYF	TGTGCCAGCAGACCCGGACAGGGAACTCCCTACGAGCAGTACTTC
TRBV4-3	TRBD1	TRBJ1-6	.	CASSQDIAGQGDSPLHF	TGCGCCAGCAGCCAAGATATAGCGGGACAGGGTGACTCACCCCTCCACTTT
TRBV6-5	.	TRBJ1-5	.	CASSYSAGYNQPQHF	TGTGCCAGCAGTTACTCTGCAGGGTACAATCAGCCCCAGCATTTT
TRBV18	TRBD1	TRBJ1-1	.	CASSPLTGGRTEAFF	TGTGCCAGCTCACCGTTGACAGGGGGGAGGACTGAAGCTTTCTTT
TRBV28	TRBD2	TRBJ2-1	.	CASSLSGTSGRWGNEQFF	TGTGCCAGCAGTTTATCCGGGACTAGCGGGAGATGGGGCAATGAGCAGTTCTTC
TRBV3-1/TRBV3-2	.	TRBJ1-2	.	CASSQDRPVRGVGYTF	TGTGCCAGCAGCCAAGATCGGCCGGTCAGGGGAGTCGGCTACACCTTC
TRBV24-1	.	TRBJ2-7	.	CATSDLQGNEQYF	TGTGCCACCAGTGACCTGCAGGGAAACGAGCAGTACTTC
TRBV28	.	TRBJ1-5	.	CASSLARGTGRSNQPQHF	TGTGCCAGCAGTTTGGCCCGGGGAACAGGGCGGAGCAATCAGCCCCAGCATTTT
TRBV18	TRBD1	TRBJ2-6	.	CASDRGAGANVLTF	TGTGCCAGCGACAGGGGGGCTGGGGCCAACGTCCTGACTTTC
TRBV7-5	.	TRBJ1-5	.	CVRSFSTGLNQPQHF	TGTGTCAGAAGCTTTTCGACAGGGCTAAATCAGCCCCAGCATTTT
TRBV5-1	.	TRBJ1-6	.	CASSLGGLSSSYNSPLHF	TGCGCCAGCAGCTTGGGTGGACTATCGAGCTCCTATAATTCACCCCTCCACTTT
TRBV2	TRBD1	TRBJ2-2	.	CASSGWDRVTGELFF	TGTGCCAGCAGTGGATGGGACAGGGTCACCGGGGAGCTGTTTTTT
TRBV6-5	.	TRBJ1-1	.	CASSFDIWNTEAFF	TGTGCCAGCAGTTTCGACATATGGAACACTGAAGCTTTCTTT
TRBV6-2/TRBV6-3	.	TRBJ2-7	.	CASSYVAYTGQYF	TGTGCCAGCAGTTACGTGGCATATACGGGGCAGTACTTC
TRBV18	.	TRBJ2-3	.	CASSGPGQGTDTQYF	TGTGCCAGCTCAGGCCCGGGACAAGGCACAGATACGCAGTATTTT
TRBV5-1	TRBD2	TRBJ2-2	many	CASSFGITSDSRVGELFF	TGCGCCAGCAGCTTTGGAATAACTAGCGACTCTCGAGTCGGGGAGCTGTTTTTT
TRBV27	TRBD2	TRBJ2-3	.	CASKRAGGTDTQYF	TGTGCCAGCAAGAGGGCGGGAGGCACAGATACGCAGTATTTT
TRBV28	.	TRBJ2-7	few	CASARRGSGYEQYF	TGTGCCAGCGCCCGGCGAGGTTCGGGCTACGAGCAGTACTTC
TRBV29-1	TRBD1	TRBJ2-7	few	CSVDYGTGGYEQYF	TGCAGCGTTGATTATGGGACAGGGGGCTACGAGCAGTACTTC
TRBV24-1	TRBD1	TRBJ2-2	once	CATRGTGGTGELFF	TGTGCCACCCGCGGGACAGGGGGCACCGGGGAGCTGTTTTTT
TRBV27	TRBD1	TRBJ2-7	.	CASSFGTGVYEQYF	TGTGCCAGCAGTTTTGGGACAGGGGTCTACGAGCAGTACTTC